A single sample is the source of the 10 T cell receptor beta chains below, sequenced in a study of cytomegalovirus exposure and HLA in healthy donors. It was with 60 Vbeta and 13 Jbeta primers that the PCR ran. Produced via immunoSEQ multiplex PCR; TCRdb's table is partial and in-frame only. Of 90,000 to 120,000 clones in the sample, roughly 80% were seen once. Sequencing was carried out using PBMCs. These receptors all come from a young man in good health and CMV-seronegative.

The rearrangement uses TRBV7-9 and TRBJ2-7, with TRBD1 matching 7 bases. Looked up from germline, CDR1 is SEHNR and CDR2 is FQNEAQ (reference sequence). V lost 4 bases, J lost 4 bases, and 7 bases stayed unmatched. There are 14 residues in the CDR3. The CDR3 region has the DNA TGTGCCAGCAGCTACCCCGGGACAGATTACGAGCAGTACTTC. It is translated as CASSYPGTDYEQYF.

The V and J genes are TRBV25-1 and TRBJ2-7, with 8 bases identical to TRBD2. V gave up 6 bases and J gave up 2 bases; unmatched junction bases: 6. CDR3 size: 14 residues. CDR1 and CDR2 from the germline V gene are MGHDK and SYGVNS. Here the CDR3 reads CASSGGAGAYEQYF. In DNA, the CDR3 is TGTGCCAGCAGCGGTGGAGCGGGGGCCTACGAGCAGTACTTC.

On this clone: The junction and the germline gene differ at one end; a read error may be behind it. The chain couples TRBV7-7 to TRBJ2-1, with 7 bases identical to TRBD1. The germline V gene has CDR1 SSHAT and CDR2 FNYEAQ (reference sequence). This CDR3 comprises 15 residues. CDR3 protein: CASSEGASSYNEQFF. For the CDR3, the DNA is TGTGCTAGCAGCGAGGGGGCTAGCTCCTACAATGAGCAGTTCTTC.

The chain carries TRBV30 and TRBJ2-7; possible D gene TRBD2, 5 bases. The CDR3 has 13 residues. The germline gives CDR1 GTSNPN, CDR2 SVGIG (reference sequence). Trimming shortened V by 2 bases and J by 7 bases, and 15 bases separated the two germline ends. CDR3 sequence: CAWSTGIPREQYF. As DNA, the CDR3 is TGTGCCTGGAGTACCGGGATACCAAGGGAGCAGTACTTC.

The chain links TRBV6-5 to TRBJ2-7, with D hard to call. This CDR3 spans 15 amino acids. Trimming took off 2 bases at V and 5 bases at J, with 16 bases between the two ends. Germline lookup yields CDR1 MNHEY and CDR2 SVGAGI. CDR3 DNA sequence: TGTGCCAGCAGTTACCTGCGCTCTTCTCCGGACGAGCAGTACTTC. Translation: CASSYLRSSPDEQYF.

The J gene is TRBJ2-7, the V gene TRBV6-1; D possibly corresponds to TRBD2 (6 bases). This CDR3 is 14 amino acids long. Germline assignment: CDR1 MNHNS and CDR2 SASEGT. Trimming removed 4 bases from V and 4 bases from J, with 14 bases in between. This chain's CDR3 is CASSGGGSKYEQYF. The CDR3 region has the DNA TGTGCCAGCAGTGGTGGGGGGTCCAAGTACGAGCAGTACTTC.

The chain employs TRBV5-1 and TRBJ2-5; D may be TRBD1 (5 bases). The J call is doubtful: the DNA matches TRBJ2-7 better. The length of the CDR3 is 14 residues. The germline CDR1 and CDR2 sequences are SGHRS and YFSETQ. CDR3 sequence: CASRQGTLSYEQYF. In nucleotides, the CDR3 is TGCGCCAGCCGTCAGGGTACTTTATCCTACGAGCAGTACTTC.

This rearrangement joins TRBV7-9 to TRBJ2-2; tentative D call: TRBD1 (5 bases). The CDR3 totals 15 residues. Trimming removed 2 bases at V and 6 bases at J, with 13 bases between. CDR1 and CDR2 from the germline V gene are SEHNR and FQNEAQ (reference sequence). CDR3 bases: TGTGCCAGCAGCTTACAATGGGCAGGGTCCGGGGAGCTGTTTTTT. Its translation is CASSLQWAGSGELFF.

Remarks on this clone: The same CDR3 is also encoded by other DNA sequences in this sample. The chain links TRBV7-9 to TRBJ1-1; D might be TRBD1 (6 bases). The CDR3 is 13 amino acids. The germline CDR1 and CDR2 sequences are SEHNR and FQNEAQ (reference sequence). V gave up 5 bases and J gave up 1 base, with 8 bases separating them. The CDR3 reads CASSGQTNTEAFF. The CDR3 coding sequence is TGTGCCAGCAGCGGACAGACGAACACTGAAGCTTTCTTT.

The chain links TRBV6-9 to TRBJ1-2; 7 bases map to TRBD1. Trimming at V came to 5 bases and at J to 6 bases, leaving 12 bases not matched to a gene. There are 15 residues in the CDR3. Germline V lookup: CDR1 MNHGY, CDR2 SVAAGI. The CDR3 DNA reads TGTGCCAGCAGTGCGACCTCGGGACAGAGAGATGGCTACACCTTC. Its translation: CASSATSGQRDGYTF.